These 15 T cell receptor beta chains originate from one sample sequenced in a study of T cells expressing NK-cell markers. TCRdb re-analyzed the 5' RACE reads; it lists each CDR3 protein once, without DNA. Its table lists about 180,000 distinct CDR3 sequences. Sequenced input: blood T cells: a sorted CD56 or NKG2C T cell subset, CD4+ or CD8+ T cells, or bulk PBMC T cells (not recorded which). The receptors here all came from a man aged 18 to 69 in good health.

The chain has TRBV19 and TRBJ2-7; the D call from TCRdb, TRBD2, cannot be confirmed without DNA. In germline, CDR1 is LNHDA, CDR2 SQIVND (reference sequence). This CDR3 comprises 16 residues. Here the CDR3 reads CASSRIPGLEPYEQYF.

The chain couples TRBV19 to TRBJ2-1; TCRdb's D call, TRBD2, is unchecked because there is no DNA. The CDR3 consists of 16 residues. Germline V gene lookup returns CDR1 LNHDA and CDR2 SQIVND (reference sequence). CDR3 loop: CASSINGRLGSSEQFF.

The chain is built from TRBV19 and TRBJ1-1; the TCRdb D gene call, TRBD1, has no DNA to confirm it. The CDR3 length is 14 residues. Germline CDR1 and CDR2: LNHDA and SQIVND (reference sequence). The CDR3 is CASSTPTGLNEAFF.

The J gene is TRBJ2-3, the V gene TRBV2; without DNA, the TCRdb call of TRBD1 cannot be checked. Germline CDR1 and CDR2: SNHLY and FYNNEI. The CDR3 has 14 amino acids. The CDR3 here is CASTKGGWADTQYF.

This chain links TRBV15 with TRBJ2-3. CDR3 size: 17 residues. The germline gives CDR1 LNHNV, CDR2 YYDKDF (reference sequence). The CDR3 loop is CATSRELERPRTDTQYF.

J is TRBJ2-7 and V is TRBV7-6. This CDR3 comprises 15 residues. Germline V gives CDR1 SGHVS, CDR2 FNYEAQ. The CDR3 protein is CASSLVNTPYYEQYF.

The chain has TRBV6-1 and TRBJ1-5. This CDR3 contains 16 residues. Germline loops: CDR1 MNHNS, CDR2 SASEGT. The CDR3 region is CASSEGLRHSNQPQHF.

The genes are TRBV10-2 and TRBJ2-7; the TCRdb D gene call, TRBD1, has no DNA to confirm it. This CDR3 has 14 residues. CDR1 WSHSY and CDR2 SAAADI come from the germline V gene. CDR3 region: CASSEWGATYEQYF.

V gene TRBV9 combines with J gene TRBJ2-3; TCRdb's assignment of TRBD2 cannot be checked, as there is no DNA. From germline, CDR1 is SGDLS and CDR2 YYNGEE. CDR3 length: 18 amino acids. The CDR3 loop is CASSAGTSGGFSTDTQYF.

CDR3 sequence reads: CASSQPVSGGQETQYF. The rearrangement links TRBV4-1 to TRBJ2-5; TCRdb gives TRBD2 as the D gene, but with no DNA this cannot be confirmed. CDR1 MGHRA and CDR2 YSYEKL come from the germline V gene. This CDR3 contains 16 residues.

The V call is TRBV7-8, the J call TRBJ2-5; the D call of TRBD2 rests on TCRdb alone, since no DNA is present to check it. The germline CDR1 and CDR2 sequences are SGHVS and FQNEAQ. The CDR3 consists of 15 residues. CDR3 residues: CASSLGPNFQETQYF.

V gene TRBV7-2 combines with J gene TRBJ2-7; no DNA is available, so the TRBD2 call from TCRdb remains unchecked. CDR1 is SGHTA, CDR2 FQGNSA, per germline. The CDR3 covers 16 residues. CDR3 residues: CASSLGHSGVSYEQYF.

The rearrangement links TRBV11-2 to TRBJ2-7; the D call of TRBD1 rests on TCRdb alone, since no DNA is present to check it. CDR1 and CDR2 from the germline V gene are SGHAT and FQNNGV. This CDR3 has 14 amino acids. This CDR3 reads CASSPRWDSYEQYF.

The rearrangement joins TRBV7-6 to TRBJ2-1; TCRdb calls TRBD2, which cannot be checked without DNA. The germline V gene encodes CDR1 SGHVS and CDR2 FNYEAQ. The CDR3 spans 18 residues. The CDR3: CASSILSLLAGQDNEQFF.

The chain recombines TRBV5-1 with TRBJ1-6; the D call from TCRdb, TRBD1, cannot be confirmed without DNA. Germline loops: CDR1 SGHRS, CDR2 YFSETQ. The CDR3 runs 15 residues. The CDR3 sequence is CASSLRGTGNSPLHF.